These 27 T cell receptor beta chains came from one sample sequenced in a study of shared clonotypes between healthy human individuals. Assay used: immunoSEQ multiplex PCR; TCRdb lists only in-frame clones, some missing. The sample has approximately 460,000 clones, approximately 80% seen once. The sequencing sample was made of PBMCs. The receptors derive from a woman in her thirties or forties in good health. Some clones in this sample may be carry-over from other donors' samples.

This clone has only a few counts. The rearrangement uses TRBV7-2 and TRBJ2-3; TRBD2 matches 8 bases. The trim removed 3 bases at V and 2 bases at J, leaving 13 bases unmatched. Germline values: CDR1 SGHTA, CDR2 FQGNSA. The CDR3 contains 18 residues. The DNA for the CDR3 is TGTGCCAGCAGCTTTAGCGGGAACGCAATCAGGACCACAGATACGCAGTATTTT. As protein: CASSFSGNAIRTTDTQYF. The full variable domain, with the rest looked up from reference TRBV7-2 and TRBJ2-3, is GAGVSQSPSNKVTEKGKDVELRCDPISGHTALYWYRQSLGQGLEFLIYFQGNSAPDKSGLPSDRFSAERTGGSVSTLTIQRTQQEDSAVYLCASSFSGNAIRTTDTQYFGPGTRLTVL.

The chain carries TRBV2 and TRBJ1-5; tentative D call: TRBD1 (5 bases). CDR1 is SNHLY, CDR2 FYNNEI, per germline. Trimming took 6 bases from V and 0 from J, leaving 12 bases between them. This CDR3 comprises 15 residues. CDR3 sequence: CASRAQGASNQPQHF. For the CDR3, the DNA is TGTGCCAGCAGGGCCCAGGGTGCTAGCAATCAGCCCCAGCATTTT.

This chain connects TRBV28 to TRBJ1-4; maybe TRBD1 (5 bases). V lost 8 bases to trimming and J lost 4 bases, with 14 bases between them. Germline values: CDR1 MDHEN, CDR2 SYDVKM. The length of the CDR3 is 14 residues. DNA of the CDR3: TGTGCCAGCGCTCCCGCGGGGGGTAATGAAAAACTGTTTTTT. It specifies CASAPAGGNEKLFF.

Notes on this clone: Compared with germline, one end of the junction differs, possibly owing to a read error. The rearrangement links TRBV6-4 to TRBJ2-1; 7 positions match TRBD2. Germline V gene lookup returns CDR1 MRHNA and CDR2 SNTAGT. The CDR3 has 15 amino acids. The CDR3 protein is CAGSDIAGDYNEQFF. CDR3 nucleotides: TGTGCCGGCAGTGATATTGCGGGAGACTACAATGAGCAGTTCTTC.

This clone was found many times. J is TRBJ2-1 and V is TRBV7-9; D is ambiguous. The CDR3 sequence is 13 residues long. Germline V gene data show CDR1 as SEHNR and CDR2 as FQNEAQ (reference sequence). V gave up 3 bases and J gave up 9 bases, with 12 bases separating them. The CDR3 nucleotides read TGTGCCAGCAGCTTTGTTGCAGTTCGTGAGCAGTTCTTC. Translation: CASSFVAVREQFF. The whole variable domain, filled in from reference TRBV7-9 and TRBJ2-1, reads DTGVSQNPRHKITKRGQNVTFRCDPISEHNRLYWYRQTLGQGPEFLTYFQNEAQLEKSRLLSDRFSAERPKGSFSTLEIQRTEQGDSAMYLCASSFVAVREQFFGPGTRLTVL.

Worth noting for this clone: This is likely an artifact of a read error, given a far larger clone one base away. The V gene is TRBV2, the J gene TRBJ2-4; possible D gene TRBD2, 5 bases. Looked up from germline, CDR1 is SNHLY and CDR2 is FYNNEI. This CDR3 spans 15 amino acids. The CDR3 loop is CASSVEANGENVQYF. The CDR3 DNA follows: TGTGCCAGCAGTGTTGAGGCGAACGGGGAAAACGTTCAGTACTTC. Variable domain in full (rest from reference TRBV2 and TRBJ2-4): EPEVTQTPSHQVTQMGQEVILRCVPISNHLYFYWYRQILGQKVEFLVSFYNNEISEKSEIFDDQFSVERPDGSNFTLKIRSTKLEDSAMYFCASSVEANGENVQYFGAGTRLSVL.

The chain joins TRBV28 to TRBJ2-7, with TRBD1 matching 7 bases. The germline CDR1 and CDR2 sequences are MDHEN and SYDVKM. The CDR3 runs 12 residues. V dropped 8 bases and J dropped 6; count of bases not matched to a gene: 7. CDR3 sequence: CASVKGATEQYF. The DNA of the CDR3 is TGTGCCAGCGTTAAGGGGGCAACCGAGCAGTACTTC. The whole variable domain, filled in from reference TRBV28 and TRBJ2-7, reads DVKVTQSSRYLVKRTGEKVFLECVQDMDHENMFWYRQDPGLGLRLIYFSYDVKMKEKGDIPEGYSVSREKKERFSLILESASTNQTSMYLCASVKGATEQYFGPGTRLTVT.

The chain carries TRBV4-1 and TRBJ1-1; TRBD1 might be the D (5 bases). V was shortened by 0 bases and J by 3 bases, with 20 bases between the two germline ends. Germline loops: CDR1 MGHRA, CDR2 YSYEKL. The CDR3 spans 18 residues. CDR3 loop: CASSQERGRGSGYTEAFF. The CDR3 region has the DNA TGCGCCAGCAGCCAAGAGAGGGGTAGGGGCTCCGGATACACTGAAGCTTTCTTT.

The V gene is TRBV19, the J gene TRBJ2-7; 8 bases fit TRBD1. Germline-derived CDR1 and CDR2 are LNHDA and SQIVND (reference sequence). CDR3 length equals 15 residues. Trimming at V came to 4 bases and at J to 4 bases, leaving 9 bases not matched to a gene. CDR3 sequence reads: CASSTRDRLAYEQYF. DNA for the CDR3: TGTGCCAGTAGTACACGGGACAGGTTGGCGTACGAGCAGTACTTC.

The chain combines TRBV5-4 with TRBJ1-2; perhaps TRBD1 as D (5 bases). CDR1 and CDR2 (germline): SGHNT, YYREEE (reference sequence). There are 15 residues in the CDR3. Trimming removed 3 bases at V and 6 bases at J, with 18 bases between. The CDR3 spells CASSSARTREDGYTF. Written as DNA, the CDR3 is TGTGCCAGCAGCTCGGCCCGGACACGCGAGGATGGCTACACCTTC. Variable domain in full (rest from reference TRBV5-4 and TRBJ1-2): ETGVTQSPTHLIKTRGQQVTLRCSSQSGHNTVSWYQQALGQGPQFIFQYYREEENGRGNFPPRFSGLQFPNYSSELNVNALELDDSALYLCASSSARTREDGYTFGSGTRLTVV.

Points on this clone: Only one base separates this from a far larger clonotype, so it likely reflects a read error. V gene TRBV4-2 combines with J gene TRBJ2-1, with a possible D match to TRBD1 (5 bases). Germline V CDR1 and CDR2: LGHNA, YNFKEQ. CDR3 size: 17 residues. V was trimmed by 1 base and J by 0 bases, leaving 13 bases between them. The chain's CDR3 is CASSQVQGISSYNEQFF. DNA of the CDR3: TGTGCCAGCAGCCAAGTCCAGGGCATTAGCTCCTACAATGAGCAGTTCTTC.

The chain combines TRBV28 with TRBJ2-1; 9 positions agree with TRBD2. CDR1 is MDHEN, CDR2 SYDVKM, per germline. The CDR3 spans 15 residues. V trimming: 7 bases; J trimming: 13 bases; junction bases outside the gene matches: 17. CDR3 nucleotide sequence: TGTGCCAGCACCACAGCCCGCCGCGGGAGGGCCCTACAGTTCTTC. It is translated as CASTTARRGRALQFF.

The V and J genes are TRBV2 and TRBJ2-7; D not certain. V lost 2 bases and J lost 2, with 7 bases in between. The germline gives CDR1 SNHLY, CDR2 FYNNEI. This CDR3 region has 13 residues. CDR3 residues: CASSEQVAYEQYF. The CDR3 DNA follows: TGTGCCAGCAGTGAACAAGTTGCCTACGAGCAGTACTTC.

This clone was seen a few times. V and J are TRBV5-4 and TRBJ2-1; 9 nucleotides align to TRBD2. This CDR3 comprises 15 residues. Per germline, CDR1 SGHNT and CDR2 YYREEE (reference sequence). The V and J ends lost 3 bases and 8 bases, in that order; junction bases with no gene match: 9. DNA for the CDR3: TGTGCCAGCAGCTATAGCGGGAGCGGAGGAGATGAGCAGTTCTTC. This encodes CASSYSGSGGDEQFF.

This sequence joins TRBV28 and TRBJ2-7, with D possibly being TRBD1 (7 bases). Germline CDR1 MDHEN, CDR2 SYDVKM. Trimming removed 3 bases from V and 0 bases from J, with 21 bases in between. CDR3 length equals 18 residues. CDR3 protein: CASSFYMTTGDSSYEQYF. The CDR3 DNA sequence: TGTGCCAGCAGTTTTTACATGACAACAGGGGACTCCTCCTACGAGCAGTACTTC.

The V and J genes are TRBV7-2 and TRBJ2-1, with 13 positions matching TRBD2. Trimming at V came to 5 bases and at J to 10 bases, leaving 11 bases not matched to a gene. Germline V lookup: CDR1 SGHTA, CDR2 FQGNSA. CDR3 length: 16 amino acids. Here the CDR3 DNA reads TGTGCCAGCAGCGCGAATGGACTAGCGGGAGCGGGCGAGCAGTTCTTC. It translates to CASSANGLAGAGEQFF. Full variable domain (remainder filled in from reference TRBV7-2 and TRBJ2-1): GAGVSQSPSNKVTEKGKDVELRCDPISGHTALYWYRQSLGQGLEFLIYFQGNSAPDKSGLPSDRFSAERTGGSVSTLTIQRTQQEDSAVYLCASSANGLAGAGEQFFGPGTRLTVL.

This chain links TRBV7-9 with TRBJ1-1; 9 bases agree with TRBD1. Trimming at V came to 3 bases and at J to 4 bases, leaving 3 bases not matched to a gene. CDR3 length equals 14 residues. Germline V gene data show CDR1 as SEHNR and CDR2 as FQNEAQ (reference sequence). The CDR3 DNA follows: TGTGCCAGCAGCTTCCCGACAGGGGGCACTGAAGCTTTCTTT. It translates to CASSFPTGGTEAFF.

This CDR3 is CASSVTSGDTGELFF. In DNA, the CDR3 is TGTGCCAGCAGTGTCACTAGCGGGGACACCGGGGAGCTGTTTTTT. This rearrangement joins TRBV6-4 to TRBJ2-2, with 10 bases matching TRBD2. The CDR3 length is 15 residues. Trimming removed 4 bases from V and 3 bases from J; junction bases left unmatched: 2. Germline V lookup: CDR1 MRHNA, CDR2 SNTAGT.

The gene calls are TRBV4-1 and TRBJ2-7; a possible D gene is TRBD2 (5 bases). With 1 base removed from V and 3 bases from J, the gap between germline ends came to 13 bases. The germline V gene encodes CDR1 MGHRA and CDR2 YSYEKL. CDR3 size: 15 residues. As DNA, the CDR3 is TGCGCCAGCAGCCAAGCGGAGGCTAAGATCTACGAGCAGTACTTC. As protein: CASSQAEAKIYEQYF.

The rearrangement links TRBV19 to TRBJ2-7; 11 bases agree with TRBD2. Germline lookup yields CDR1 LNHDA and CDR2 SQIVND (reference sequence). The J segment lost 0 bases and the V segment lost 5 bases, leaving 3 bases of the junction unmatched. This CDR3 region has 15 residues. CDR3 coding DNA: TGTGCCAGTAGTGCTACTAGCGGGAGCTCCTACGAGCAGTACTTC. Its protein is CASSATSGSSYEQYF. The full variable domain, with the rest looked up from reference TRBV19 and TRBJ2-7, is DGGITQSPKYLFRKEGQNVTLSCEQNLNHDAMYWYRQDPGQGLRLIYYSQIVNDFQKGDIAEGYSVSREKKESFPLTVTSAQKNPTAFYLCASSATSGSSYEQYFGPGTRLTVT.

The chain employs TRBV20-1 and TRBJ2-7; D possibly corresponds to TRBD1 (6 bases). The V and J ends lost 3 bases and 6 bases respectively, with 9 bases between them. The CDR3 spans 11 residues. Per the germline V gene, CDR1 is DFQATT and CDR2 is SNEGSKA (reference sequence). The CDR3 sequence is CSASQGREQYF. The CDR3 DNA reads as TGCAGTGCTAGTCAGGGGCGCGAGCAGTACTTC.

Concerning this clone: One base separates it from a far larger clone, so it is likely a read error. The chain combines TRBV7-2 with TRBJ2-7, with 10 positions matching TRBD1. This CDR3 has 14 amino acids. Germline-derived CDR1 and CDR2 are SGHTA and FQGNSA. The DNA of the CDR3 is TGTGCCGGCAGGGAGGGACAGGGGCCCTACGAGCAGTACTTC. Encoded protein: CAGREGQGPYEQYF.

As for this clone: A far more abundant clone sits one base away, making this likely a read error. The rearrangement uses TRBV4-1 and TRBJ2-2; TRBD2 matches 7 bases. V lost 5 bases and J lost 5; bases outside the gene matches: 11. Germline V gives CDR1 MGHRA, CDR2 YSYEKL. The CDR3 totals 16 residues. CDR3 sequence reads: CASSSGRAGRTGELFF. The CDR3, as DNA: TGCGCCAGCAGCTCTGGGAGGGCCGGGCGGACCGGGGAGCTGTTTTTT.

The J gene is TRBJ1-1, the V gene TRBV5-1; no firm D call. This CDR3 has 15 amino acids. Germline CDR1 and CDR2: SGHRS and YFSETQ. Trimming pared 2 bases from V and 0 bases from J, leaving 11 bases between. The CDR3 sequence: CASSLGPGMNTEAFF. The CDR3 DNA is TGCGCCAGCAGCTTAGGTCCAGGAATGAACACTGAAGCTTTCTTT.

The J gene is TRBJ2-2, the V gene TRBV15, with a tentative D call TRBD2 (6 bases). CDR1 and CDR2 (germline): LNHNV, YYDKDF (reference sequence). The CDR3 extends over 15 amino acids. V was shortened by 5 bases and J by 0 bases, with 10 bases between the two germline ends. DNA for the CDR3: TGTGCCACCAGCTGGGGACTTGCGAACACCGGGGAGCTGTTTTTT. Translation: CATSWGLANTGELFF.

The chain couples TRBV7-9 to TRBJ2-5; 7 nucleotides align to TRBD1. In germline, CDR1 is SEHNR, CDR2 FQNEAQ (reference sequence). The CDR3 contains 15 residues. With 1 base clipped from V and 4 bases from J, the junction kept 6 bases outside the gene matches. The CDR3 region has the DNA TGTGCCAGCAGCTTAGGAGGACAGGTTGGAGAGACCCAGTACTTC. As protein: CASSLGGQVGETQYF. The full variable domain, its missing parts supplied by reference TRBV7-9 and TRBJ2-5, is DTGVSQNPRHKITKRGQNVTFRCDPISEHNRLYWYRQTLGQGPEFLTYFQNEAQLEKSRLLSDRFSAERPKGSFSTLEIQRTEQGDSAMYLCASSLGGQVGETQYFGPGTRLLVL.

The chain uses TRBV27 and TRBJ2-5; 7 nucleotides match TRBD1. V lost 5 bases, J lost 3 bases, and 9 bases stayed unmatched. The germline gives CDR1 MNHEY, CDR2 SMNVEV (reference sequence). The CDR3 consists of 15 residues. CDR3 DNA sequence: TGTGCCAGCAGTGCCCGACAGGGCCGGGAAGAGACCCAGTACTTC. Translated, it gives CASSARQGREETQYF.